The TCR beta chain described here comes from a study of blood T cell repertoires in COVID-19. About the study: PBMCs, B-cell-depleted T cells, or T cells provided the cDNA or gDNA that made up the material.

In the original analysis: Reference gene primers were amplified, and this amplification served to estimate nucleated cell counts. The data were produced by immunoSEQ multiplex PCR, yet TCRdb's version contains in-frame clones alone and is incomplete. That table is the source of V, J and clone size, and D and trimming were worked out from the DNA. Of approximately 160,000 clones listed, approximately 93% were seen once; the top ten hold 1.5% to 2.5%. The CDR3 is 16 amino acids. J lost 5 bases, V lost 3 bases, and 6 bases had no gene match. Per the germline V gene, CDR1 is DFQATT and CDR2 is SNEGSKA (reference sequence).

Sequencing was done on a sample of peripheral blood. This TCR was sampled from a woman aged 55-70 years with COVID-19, enrolled during active disease. The V and J genes are TRBV20-1 and TRBJ2-2; 13 bases are a match to TRBD2. CDR3 sequence reads: CSASKRGLAGTGELFF. The CDR3 DNA reads as TGCAGTGCTAGTAAAAGGGGACTAGCGGGGACCGGGGAGCTGTTTTTT.